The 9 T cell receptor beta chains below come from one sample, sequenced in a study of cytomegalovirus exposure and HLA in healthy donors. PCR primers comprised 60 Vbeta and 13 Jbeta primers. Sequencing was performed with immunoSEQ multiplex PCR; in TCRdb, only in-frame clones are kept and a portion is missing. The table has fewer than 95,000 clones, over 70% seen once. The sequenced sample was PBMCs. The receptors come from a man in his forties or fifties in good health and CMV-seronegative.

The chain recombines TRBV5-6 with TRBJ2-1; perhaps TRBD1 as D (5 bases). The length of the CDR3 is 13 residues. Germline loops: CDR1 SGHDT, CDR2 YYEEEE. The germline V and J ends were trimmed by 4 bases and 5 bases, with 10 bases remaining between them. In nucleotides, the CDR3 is TGTGCCAGCAGCCCACTCAGGGACAATGAGCAGTTCTTC. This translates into CASSPLRDNEQFF.

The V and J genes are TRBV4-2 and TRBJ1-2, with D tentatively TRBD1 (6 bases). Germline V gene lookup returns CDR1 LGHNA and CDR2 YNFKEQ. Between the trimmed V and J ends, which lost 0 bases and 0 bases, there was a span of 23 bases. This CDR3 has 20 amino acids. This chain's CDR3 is CASSQEGGGVGVGANYGYTF. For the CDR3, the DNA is TGTGCCAGCAGCCAAGAGGGGGGGGGCGTGGGGGTGGGAGCTAACTATGGCTACACCTTC.

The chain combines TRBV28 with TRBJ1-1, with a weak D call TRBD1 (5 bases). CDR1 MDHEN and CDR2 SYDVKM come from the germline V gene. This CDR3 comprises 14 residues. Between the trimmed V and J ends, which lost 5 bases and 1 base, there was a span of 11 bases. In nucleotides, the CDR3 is TGTGCCAGCAGTCGCGGACACAAGAACACTGAAGCTTTCTTT. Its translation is CASSRGHKNTEAFF. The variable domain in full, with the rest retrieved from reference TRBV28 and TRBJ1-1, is DVKVTQSSRYLVKRTGEKVFLECVQDMDHENMFWYRQDPGLGLRLIYFSYDVKMKEKGDIPEGYSVSREKKERFSLILESASTNQTSMYLCASSRGHKNTEAFFGQGTRLTVV.

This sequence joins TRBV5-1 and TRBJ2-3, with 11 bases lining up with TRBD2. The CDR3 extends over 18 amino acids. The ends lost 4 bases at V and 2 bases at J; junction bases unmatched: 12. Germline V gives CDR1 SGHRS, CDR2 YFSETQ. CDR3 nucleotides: TGCGCCAGCAGCCCGTCGATAGCGGGGGGGCAGTCCACAGATACGCAGTATTTT. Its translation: CASSPSIAGGQSTDTQYF.

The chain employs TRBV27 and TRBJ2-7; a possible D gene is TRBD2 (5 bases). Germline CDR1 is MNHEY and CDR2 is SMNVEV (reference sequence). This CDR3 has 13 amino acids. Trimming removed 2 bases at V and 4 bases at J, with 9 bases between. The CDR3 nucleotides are TGTGCCAGCAGTTTAGGCGGCGGGTACGAGCAGTACTTC. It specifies CASSLGGGYEQYF.

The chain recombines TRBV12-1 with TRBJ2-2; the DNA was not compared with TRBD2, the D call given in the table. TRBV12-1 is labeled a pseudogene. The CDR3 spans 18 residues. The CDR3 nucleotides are TGTGCCAGCAGCTCCCCAGGCTGTATTGGGAGGGGGAACGGGGAGCTGTTTTTT. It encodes CASSSPGCIGRGNGELFF.

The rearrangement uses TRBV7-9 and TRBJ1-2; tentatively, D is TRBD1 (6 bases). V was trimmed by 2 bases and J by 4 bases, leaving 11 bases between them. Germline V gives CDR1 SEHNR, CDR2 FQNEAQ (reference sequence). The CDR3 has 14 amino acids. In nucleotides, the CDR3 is TGTGCCAGCAGCTTAACAGGGTGGGGCTATGGCTACACCTTC. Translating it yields CASSLTGWGYGYTF.

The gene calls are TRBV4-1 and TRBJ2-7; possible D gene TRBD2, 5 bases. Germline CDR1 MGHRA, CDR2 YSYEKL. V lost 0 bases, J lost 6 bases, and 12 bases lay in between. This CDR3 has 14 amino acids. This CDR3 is CASSQDDGLPEQYF. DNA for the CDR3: TGCGCCAGCAGCCAAGATGACGGACTCCCCGAGCAGTACTTC.

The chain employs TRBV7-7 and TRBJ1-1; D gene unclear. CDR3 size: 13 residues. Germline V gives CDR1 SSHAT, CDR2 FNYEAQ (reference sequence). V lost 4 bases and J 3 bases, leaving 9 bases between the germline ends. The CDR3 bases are TGTGCCAGCAGCTCCTCGTCGGACACTGAAGCTTTCTTT. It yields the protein CASSSSSDTEAFF.